The T cell receptor (beta chain) under discussion was sequenced for a study of CD8+ T cells in alopecia areata. On the study more broadly: Tofacitinib treatment spanned 6 to 18 months, with 6 months off drug afterward.

CDR3 length equals 14 residues. Germline V gene sequence: CDR1 MNHNY, CDR2 SVGAGI (reference sequence). The V end lost 6 bases, the J end lost 6 bases, and 17 bases lay between the germline ends. It was cDNA, reverse transcribed from extracted RNA, that served as the sequencing template. Produced via immunoSEQ multiplex PCR; TCRdb's table is partial and in-frame only. The data hold about 140,000 clones, with roughly 50% observed a single time. This clone was seen only a few times. The chain has TRBV6-6 and TRBJ1-2; maybe TRBD1 (5 bases). The clonotype originates from a human donor with alopecia areata. Sequenced material: CD4+ T cells sorted from blood, taken at week 0. DNA for the CDR3: TGTGCCAGCAGCCTACTCCGGGACCCGAATGGCTACACCTTC. As protein: CASSLLRDPNGYTF.